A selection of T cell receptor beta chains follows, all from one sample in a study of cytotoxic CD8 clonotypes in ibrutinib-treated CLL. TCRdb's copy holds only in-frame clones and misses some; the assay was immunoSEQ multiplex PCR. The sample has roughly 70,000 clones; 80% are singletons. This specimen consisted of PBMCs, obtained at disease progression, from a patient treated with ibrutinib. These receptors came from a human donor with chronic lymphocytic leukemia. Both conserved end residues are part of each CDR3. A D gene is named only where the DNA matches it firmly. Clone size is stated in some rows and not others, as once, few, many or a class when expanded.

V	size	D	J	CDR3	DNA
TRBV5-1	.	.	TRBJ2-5	CASSLQLQETQYF	TGCGCCAGCAGCTTGCAGCTCCAAGAGACCCAGTACTTC
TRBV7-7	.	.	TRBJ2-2	CASSLVGGGTGELFF	TGTGCCAGCAGCCTCGTAGGAGGCGGCACCGGGGAGCTGTTTTTT
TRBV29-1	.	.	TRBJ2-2	CSVEGWTGELFF	TGCAGCGTTGAAGGGTGGACCGGGGAGCTGTTTTTT
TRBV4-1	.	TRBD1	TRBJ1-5	CASSQEAPTGGDQPQHF	TGCGCCAGCAGCCAAGAAGCCCCGACAGGGGGCGATCAGCCCCAGCATTTT
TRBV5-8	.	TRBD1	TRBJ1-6	CASSIRGLPLHF	TGTGCCAGCAGCATCAGGGGGCTGCCCCTCCACTTT
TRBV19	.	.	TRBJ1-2	CASSIILTGRGYGYTF	TGTGCCAGTAGTATTATACTGACAGGTCGAGGCTATGGCTACACCTTC
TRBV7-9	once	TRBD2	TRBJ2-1	CASSLGLADSYNEQFF	TGTGCCAGCAGCTTAGGACTAGCAGACTCCTACAATGAGCAGTTCTTC
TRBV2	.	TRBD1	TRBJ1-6	CASIQGYLNNSPLHF	TGTGCCAGCATACAGGGGTATCTGAATAATTCACCCCTCCACTTT
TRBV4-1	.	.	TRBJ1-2	CASSQGLARTYGYTF	TGCGCCAGCAGCCAAGGTTTGGCACGGACTTATGGCTACACCTTC
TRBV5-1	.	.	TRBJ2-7	CASSFAGATSSYEQYF	TGCGCCAGCAGCTTTGCAGGGGCCACTAGCTCCTACGAGCAGTACTTC
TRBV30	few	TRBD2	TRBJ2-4	CAWSLLAGAKNIQYF	TGTGCCTGGAGTCTACTAGCGGGAGCCAAAAACATTCAGTACTTC
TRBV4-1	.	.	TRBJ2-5	CASSQPPQSAEETQYF	TGCGCCAGCAGCCAACCTCCCCAAAGCGCCGAAGAGACCCAGTACTTC
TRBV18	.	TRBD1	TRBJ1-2	CASTGQGNYGYTF	TGTGCCAGCACAGGACAGGGTAACTATGGCTACACCTTC
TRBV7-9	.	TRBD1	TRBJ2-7	CASIPWDRYTYEQYF	TGTGCCAGCATCCCCTGGGACAGGTACACCTACGAGCAGTACTTC
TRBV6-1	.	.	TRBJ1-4	CASSEDWGLVEKLFF	TGTGCCAGCAGTGAAGATTGGGGGTTAGTTGAAAAACTGTTTTTT
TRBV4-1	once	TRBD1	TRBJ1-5	CASSQTDTFREGAQPQHF	TGCGCCAGCAGCCAAACCGATACCTTCAGGGAGGGGGCTCAGCCCCAGCATTTT
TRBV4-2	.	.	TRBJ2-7	CASSQDLGSSYEQYF	TGTGCCAGCAGCCAAGATCTGGGCAGCTCCTACGAGCAGTACTTC
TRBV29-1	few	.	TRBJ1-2	CSVDEGSGYTF	TGCAGCGTTGATGAGGGCTCCGGCTACACCTTC
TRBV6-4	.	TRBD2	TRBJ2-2	CASSEGAGEIGELFF	TGTGCCAGCAGTGAGGGAGCGGGAGAGATCGGGGAGCTGTTTTTT
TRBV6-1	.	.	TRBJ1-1	CASRVTGAANTEAFF	TGTGCCAGCAGGGTTACCGGGGCAGCTAACACTGAAGCTTTCTTT
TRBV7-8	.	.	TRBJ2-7	CASSLSGTVYEQYF	TGTGCCAGCAGCCTCTCCGGGACGGTCTACGAGCAGTACTTC
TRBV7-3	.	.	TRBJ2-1	CASSYELRDEQFF	TGTGCCAGCAGCTACGAGTTACGGGATGAGCAGTTCTTC
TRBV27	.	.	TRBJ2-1	CASKKLQGSYNEQFF	TGTGCCAGCAAAAAACTGCAGGGGTCCTACAATGAGCAGTTCTTC
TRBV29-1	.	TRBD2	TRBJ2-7	CSVESGGYEQYF	TGCAGCGTTGAAAGCGGGGGTTACGAGCAGTACTTC
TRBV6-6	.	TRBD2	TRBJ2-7	CASRLDGLEGEQYF	TGTGCCAGCAGACTCGACGGACTAGAGGGCGAGCAGTACTTC
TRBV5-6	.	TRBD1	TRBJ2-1	CASSPPQGQGSDEQFF	TGTGCCAGCAGCCCACCCCAAGGACAGGGCAGCGATGAGCAGTTCTTC
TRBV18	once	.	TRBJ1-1	CASSPKSQRGTEAFF	TGTGCCAGCTCACCAAAGTCCCAACGGGGCACTGAAGCTTTCTTT
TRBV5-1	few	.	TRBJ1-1	CASSLQLGYRAEAFF	TGCGCCAGCAGCTTGCAGTTAGGGTATCGGGCTGAAGCTTTCTTT
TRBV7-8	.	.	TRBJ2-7	CASSLMVVGKPPYEQYF	TGTGCCAGCAGCTTAATGGTTGTCGGCAAACCCCCCTACGAGCAGTACTTC
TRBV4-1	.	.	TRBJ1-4	CASSQVVTTHEKLFF	TGCGCCAGCAGCCAAGTTGTGACAACCCATGAAAAACTGTTTTTT
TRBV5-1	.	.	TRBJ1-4	CASSLVEGGLEEKLFF	TGCGCCAGCAGCTTGGTAGAGGGGGGCCTTGAGGAAAAACTGTTTTTT